Shown below are 13 T cell receptor beta chains from a single sample sequenced in a study of HIV-infected patients and healthy controls. No cell fractionation was done, so the repertoire covers all unsorted peripheral blood T cells. Reverse transcription used 450 to 550 ng RNA and constant-region primers for alpha and beta. Separate chain-specific third strand synthesis with multiplexing indices produced the alpha and beta libraries. MiXCR, applied by TCRdb to the 5' RACE reads, yields one record per CDR3 protein. The sample comprises 12,000 or so distinct CDR3 sequences, about 5.1% of which are singletons, and approximately 3.7% rests with the top ten. Source material: blood. These receptors were obtained from an adult in good health.

This clonotype was detected ten times or more. The V and J genes are TRBV3-1 and TRBJ1-4, with 9 bases that match TRBD1. This CDR3 has 15 amino acids. V shed 3 bases and J 3 bases; nucleotides not matched to a gene: 2. Looked up from germline, CDR1 is LGHDT and CDR2 is YNNKEL (reference sequence). CDR3 coding DNA: TGTGCCAGCAGCCAGGGACAGGGCTCTAATGAAAAACTGTTTTTT. It yields the protein CASSQGQGSNEKLFF.

This clonotype showed up many times. The chain links TRBV5-4 to TRBJ1-1; TRBD1 aligns across 7 bases. The CDR3 is made up of 18 amino acids. V lost 4 bases, J lost 4 bases, and 19 bases stayed unmatched. Germline lookup yields CDR1 SGHNT and CDR2 YYREEE (reference sequence). The CDR3 loop is CASSLDRVFRFWVTEAFF. CDR3 sequence (DNA): TGTGCCAGCAGCCTCGACAGGGTTTTTAGGTTTTGGGTCACTGAAGCTTTCTTT.

By sample fraction, this clonotype is medium-sized. The genes are TRBV20-1 and TRBJ1-5; TRBD1 is a possible D gene (5 bases). Germline V gene sequence: CDR1 DFQATT, CDR2 SNEGSKA (reference sequence). This CDR3 contains 15 residues. Trimming cost V 5 bases and J 3 bases, with 17 bases left between them. The CDR3 DNA is TGCAGTGCTCCCCGGAGGGGTGGGGACAATCAGCCCCAGCATTTT. Protein: CSAPRRGGDNQPQHF.

This clonotype showed up many times. The chain has TRBV6-2 or TRBV6-3 and TRBJ1-2; no definite D call. The CDR3 is made up of 13 amino acids. Trimming left V 6 bases short and J 4 bases short, with 12 bases between. Germline V gene lookup returns CDR1 MNHEY and CDR2 SVGEGT. CDR3 residues: CASSSGRSYGYTF. The CDR3, as DNA: TGTGCCAGCAGCTCAGGCCGGTCCTATGGCTACACCTTC.

This clonotype has at least ten counts. J is TRBJ2-5 and V is TRBV7-2, with 7 positions matching TRBD2. J was trimmed by 2 bases and V by 7 bases; bases with no gene match: 13. Looked up from germline, CDR1 is SGHTA and CDR2 is FQGNSA. The CDR3 sequence is 16 residues long. The CDR3 is CASTNPRGSGQETQYF. CDR3 coding DNA: TGTGCCAGCACCAACCCTCGAGGTAGCGGGCAAGAGACCCAGTACTTC. Full variable domain (remainder filled in from reference TRBV7-2 and TRBJ2-5): GAGVSQSPSNKVTEKGKDVELRCDPISGHTALYWYRQSLGQGLEFLIYFQGNSAPDKSGLPSDRFSAERTGGSVSTLTIQRTQQEDSAVYLCASTNPRGSGQETQYFGPGTRLLVL.

By share, this clonotype ranks as medium-sized. This rearrangement joins TRBV15 to TRBJ1-1, with D hard to call. The CDR3 loop spans 14 amino acids. V lost 1 base and J 1 base, leaving 7 bases between the germline ends. CDR1 and CDR2 (germline): LNHNV, YYDKDF (reference sequence). The CDR3 is CATSRVSGNTEAFF. The CDR3 DNA reads as TGTGCCACCAGCAGAGTTTCGGGGAACACTGAAGCTTTCTTT.

By sample fraction, this clonotype is medium-sized. V gene TRBV27 combines with J gene TRBJ2-3; 8 nucleotides match TRBD1. Germline trimming cut 6 bases from V and 3 bases from J; bases unmatched to any gene: 5. Germline loops: CDR1 MNHEY, CDR2 SMNVEV (reference sequence). This CDR3 region has 14 residues. In nucleotides, the CDR3 is TGTGCCAGCAGCAGGGGGCGCGGGACAGATACGCAGTATTTT. Translated, it gives CASSRGRGTDTQYF.

This clonotype was counted many times. This chain links TRBV27 with TRBJ2-5, with a tentative D call TRBD1 (6 bases). Germline lookup yields CDR1 MNHEY and CDR2 SMNVEV (reference sequence). The V gene lost 4 bases and the J gene lost 3 bases, with 9 bases spanning the gap. This CDR3 is built from 13 residues. The chain's CDR3 is CASSSPGEETQYF. CDR3 sequence (DNA): TGTGCCAGCAGTTCCCCAGGGGAAGAGACCCAGTACTTC.

In this sample, this clonotype turned up many times. The V gene is TRBV19, the J gene TRBJ2-5; TRBD2 matches at 10 bases. Germline V CDR1 and CDR2: LNHDA, SQIVND (reference sequence). V gave up 4 bases and J gave up 2 bases; unmatched junction bases: 7. The CDR3 sequence is 16 residues long. CDR3 protein: CASSSSRTSGQETQYF. Written as DNA, the CDR3 is TGTGCCAGTAGTAGTTCCCGGACTAGCGGACAAGAGACCCAGTACTTC.

Ten or more counts support this clonotype. The chain is built from TRBV7-9 and TRBJ2-3, with a tentative D call TRBD1 (6 bases). Trimming left V 5 bases short and J 5 bases short, with 20 bases between. The germline CDR1 and CDR2 sequences are SEHNR and FQNEAQ (reference sequence). The CDR3 contains 16 residues. The DNA of the CDR3 is TGTGCCAGCAGCCTAGGGCTGGCAGGGGCTGGAGATACGCAGTATTTT. This sequence encodes CASSLGLAGAGDTQYF.

Relative to its sample, this clonotype is medium-sized. V usage is TRBV7-9 and J usage is TRBJ2-7; perhaps D is TRBD1 or TRBD2 (5 bases each). CDR1 is SEHNR, CDR2 FQNEAQ, per germline (reference sequence). There are 15 residues in the CDR3. Trimming cost V 5 bases and J 3 bases, with 17 bases left between them. CDR3 nucleotide sequence: TGTGCCAGCAGCACTGGGACGGCTCCCGACTACGAGCAGTACTTC. This encodes CASSTGTAPDYEQYF.

At least ten counts were recorded for this clonotype. The chain joins TRBV7-9 to TRBJ1-1, with 8 bases that match TRBD1. The CDR3 extends over 12 amino acids. CDR1 and CDR2 from the germline V gene are SEHNR and FQNEAQ (reference sequence). V shed 3 bases, J shed 8 bases, and the junction held 2 bases outside the gene matches. CDR3 loop: CASSLGQEEAFF. In DNA, the CDR3 is TGTGCCAGCAGCTTGGGACAGGAGGAAGCTTTCTTT.

This clonotype is deemed medium-sized (0.01 to 0.1%). V and J are TRBV27 and TRBJ1-1, with D hard to call. Trimming removed 0 bases from V and 3 bases from J, with 8 bases in between. The CDR3 length is 14 residues. The V gene's germline CDR1 is MNHEY and CDR2 SMNVEV (reference sequence). CDR3 residues: CASSLSAAYTEAFF. CDR3 nucleotides: TGTGCCAGCAGTTTATCGGCGGCATACACTGAAGCTTTCTTT.